The source of this T cell receptor beta chain is a study of CD8+ T cells in alopecia areata. Notes on this clone: Its antigen is not known. Mouse names are used for the genes. The read ends 4 residues shy of where the CDR3 ends; the end is completed using the germline J gene.

Overall study findings and caveats: Compared with normal scalp, lesional scalp had higher clonality and more expanded CD8+ clones. Scalp samples also yield sequences of resident alphabeta T cells from normal skin.

RNA extraction was followed by reverse transcription into cDNA, which acted as the sequencing template. Profiling relied on immunoSEQ multiplex PCR, and the TCRdb table lists in-frame clones only, not all of them. The repertoire has some 110,000 clones, none seen only once; the ten largest take around 19%. Germline V gene lookup returns CDR1 NNHDY and CDR2 SYVADS. The trim removed 0 bases at V and 3 bases at J, leaving 5 bases unmatched. The CDR3 contains 17 residues. This chain uses TRBV13-3 with TRBJ2-3; 12 nucleotides align to TRBD1. The specimen was lesional skin. This TCR was sampled from a C3H/HeJ mouse with alopecia areata. These mice share the MHC haplotype H2-k. CDR3 in amino acids: CASSDVGTGGGAETLYF. The CDR3 DNA, read in part, is TGTGCCAGCAGTGATGTCGGGACAGGGGGCGGAGCAGAA.